The 23 T cell receptor beta chains given below trace back to one sample, sequenced in a study of cytomegalovirus exposure and HLA in healthy donors. TCRdb keeps only in-frame clones here, not all; method: immunoSEQ multiplex PCR. The repertoire holds some 240,000 clones, with roughly 87% as singletons. Source material: PBMCs. These receptors all stem from a woman younger than 35 in good health and CMV-seropositive.

This rearrangement joins TRBV7-3 to TRBJ2-7; perhaps TRBD1 as D (5 bases). Germline CDR1 reads SGHTA; CDR2 reads FQGTGA. V was clipped by 2 bases and J by 0 bases, with 23 bases between them. The CDR3 spans 19 residues. CDR3 residues: CASSLVLFGAAKSSYEQYF. DNA of the CDR3: TGTGCCAGCAGCTTAGTCTTATTTGGGGCAGCGAAGAGCTCCTACGAGCAGTACTTC.

The CDR3 reads CASTPNPGLNTGELFF. As DNA, the CDR3 is TGTGCCAGCACTCCCAACCCGGGACTCAACACCGGGGAGCTGTTTTTT. The gene calls are TRBV9 and TRBJ2-2; possibly TRBD2 for D (6 bases). CDR1 is SGDLS and CDR2 is YYNGEE in the germline V gene. The CDR3 is made up of 16 amino acids. V was clipped by 6 bases and J by 2 bases, with 17 bases between them.

The rearrangement uses TRBV13 and TRBJ2-7; TRBD1 might be the D (6 bases). The V gene's germline CDR1 is PRHDT and CDR2 FYEKMQ (reference sequence). The CDR3 is 14 residues long. V lost 5 bases and J lost 2, with 13 bases in between. Here the CDR3 DNA reads TGTGCCAGCAGCCCACGGACAGCACCCTACGAGCAGTACTTC. Residues: CASSPRTAPYEQYF.

The chain employs TRBV7-2 and TRBJ1-5; a possible D gene is TRBD1 (6 bases). Trimming cost V 2 bases and J 0 bases, with 11 bases left between them. The length of the CDR3 is 16 residues. Germline CDR1 reads SGHTA; CDR2 reads FQGNSA. The CDR3 DNA reads as TGTGCCAGCAGCTTAATGGGACATATTAGCAATCAGCCCCAGCATTTT. It is translated as CASSLMGHISNQPQHF.

The chain employs TRBV4-2 and TRBJ2-1; 12 bases match TRBD2. Germline V CDR1 and CDR2: LGHNA, YNFKEQ. The CDR3 contains 15 residues. V dropped 4 bases and J dropped 5; count of bases not matched to a gene: 3. CDR3 residues: CASSPGLAGNNEQFF. The CDR3 coding sequence is TGTGCCAGCAGCCCGGGACTAGCGGGTAACAATGAGCAGTTCTTC.

The count of this clone is one. V usage is TRBV5-1 and J usage is TRBJ1-1, with D unresolved. The CDR3 runs to 14 residues. Trimming removed 0 bases from V and 4 bases from J, with 10 bases in between. In germline, CDR1 is SGHRS, CDR2 YFSETQ. CDR3 in amino acids: CASSLAGSITEAFF. In DNA form, the CDR3 reads TGCGCCAGCAGCTTGGCCGGTTCAATCACTGAAGCTTTCTTT.

This chain connects TRBV29-1 to TRBJ1-1; D unresolved. Germline V CDR1 and CDR2: SQVTM, ANQGSEA. V was shortened by 7 bases and J by 8 bases, with 17 bases between the two germline ends. This CDR3 region has 12 residues. Here the CDR3 reads CSAQTSSREAFF. The CDR3 DNA reads TGCAGCGCCCAAACCTCATCCCGGGAAGCTTTCTTT.

The rearrangement joins TRBV5-1 to TRBJ2-3; 11 positions agree with TRBD1. The trim removed 0 bases at V and 6 bases at J, leaving 6 bases unmatched. The CDR3 totals 16 residues. CDR1 SGHRS and CDR2 YFSETQ come from the germline V gene. The CDR3 loop is CASSLARTGGSDTQYF. CDR3 coding DNA: TGCGCCAGCAGCTTGGCCCGGACAGGGGGCAGTGATACGCAGTATTTT.

The rearrangement uses TRBV28 and TRBJ2-1; 8 nucleotides align to TRBD2. V shed 1 base, J shed 7 bases, and the junction held 6 bases outside the gene matches. CDR1 and CDR2 from the germline V gene are MDHEN and SYDVKM. The length of the CDR3 is 15 residues. The CDR3 spells CASSLYTGGQNEQFF. Written as DNA, the CDR3 is TGTGCCAGCAGTTTATATACGGGAGGGCAGAATGAGCAGTTCTTC.

CDR3 bases: TGTGCCAGCAGTTCGGGGGGAGGGGGGACCCAGTACTTC. This sequence encodes CASSSGGGGTQYF. This sequence joins TRBV6-6 and TRBJ2-5, with D perhaps TRBD2 (7 bases). The germline gives CDR1 MNHNY, CDR2 SVGAGI (reference sequence). V was trimmed by 4 bases and J by 7 bases, leaving 13 bases between them. This CDR3 has 13 residues.

CDR3 nucleotides: TGTGCCAGTATGAGGGACAGGGGGCTTACTTATGGCTACACCTTC. Amino acid sequence: CASMRDRGLTYGYTF. V is TRBV19 and J is TRBJ1-2; 12 bases line up with TRBD1. V dropped 7 bases and J dropped 5; count of bases not matched to a gene: 8. Germline loops: CDR1 LNHDA, CDR2 SQIVND (reference sequence). This CDR3 is built from 15 residues.

This chain links TRBV7-2 with TRBJ2-7, with 8 bases that match TRBD2. CDR1 is SGHTA and CDR2 is FQGNSA in the germline V gene. The V gene end was trimmed by 5 bases and the J gene end by 2 bases; junction bases not matched to a gene: 5. The CDR3 totals 14 residues. In nucleotides, the CDR3 is TGTGCCAGCAGCGCCACTAGCGGACCCTACGAGCAGTACTTC. This translates into CASSATSGPYEQYF.

The chain couples TRBV30 to TRBJ2-1, with 12 bases fitting TRBD1. Germline trimming cut 8 bases from V and 6 bases from J; bases unmatched to any gene: 2. Germline V CDR1 and CDR2: GTSNPN, SVGIG (reference sequence). The CDR3 is 12 residues long. This CDR3 reads CARGQGANEQFF. CDR3 coding DNA: TGTGCCCGGGGACAGGGGGCCAATGAGCAGTTCTTC.

The chain couples TRBV11-2 to TRBJ2-1, with D perhaps TRBD1 (6 bases). The V and J ends lost 8 bases and 10 bases respectively, with 21 bases between them. Germline loops: CDR1 SGHAT, CDR2 FQNNGV. The CDR3 extends over 14 amino acids. CDR3 bases: TGTGCCAGCTTTCCCGGGACATTTTTTGGCGAGCAGTTCTTC. Its translation: CASFPGTFFGEQFF.

This sequence joins TRBV2 and TRBJ2-1, with 11 bases that match TRBD2. The CDR3 length is 13 residues. The germline V gene encodes CDR1 SNHLY and CDR2 FYNNEI. The ends lost 6 bases at V and 8 bases at J; junction bases unmatched: 3. CDR3 residues: CASRTSGIYEQFF. CDR3 sequence (DNA): TGTGCCAGCAGGACTAGCGGGATTTATGAGCAGTTCTTC.

This clone was counted a single time. The CDR3 nucleotides read TGTGCCACCGCGAGCGTGGGCGAGCAGTACTTC. Its translation: CATASVGEQYF. V is TRBV27 and J is TRBJ2-7; D uncertain. CDR3 length equals 11 residues. The ends were cut back, 10 bases at V and 6 bases at J, with 13 bases in the middle. CDR1 and CDR2 (germline): MNHEY, SMNVEV (reference sequence).

CDR3: CASSVGSGQGQEQYF. CDR3 sequence (DNA): TGTGCCAGCAGCGTAGGGTCCGGACAGGGTCAAGAGCAGTACTTC. The chain uses TRBV9 and TRBJ2-7; 8 bases fit TRBD1. Germline CDR1 reads SGDLS; CDR2 reads YYNGEE. Trimming at V came to 0 bases and at J to 7 bases, leaving 9 bases not matched to a gene. The CDR3 extends over 15 amino acids.

The V gene is TRBV28, the J gene TRBJ2-1, with 9 nucleotides matching TRBD2. The CDR3 contains 18 residues. Germline CDR1 MDHEN, CDR2 SYDVKM. The V gene end was trimmed by 4 bases and the J gene end by 1 base; junction bases not matched to a gene: 11. The CDR3: CASSSEGSGRPSYNEQFF. CDR3 sequence (DNA): TGTGCCAGCAGTTCCGAGGGTAGCGGGAGACCATCCTACAATGAGCAGTTCTTC. The full variable domain, completed using reference TRBV28 and TRBJ2-1, is DVKVTQSSRYLVKRTGEKVFLECVQDMDHENMFWYRQDPGLGLRLIYFSYDVKMKEKGDIPEGYSVSREKKERFSLILESASTNQTSMYLCASSSEGSGRPSYNEQFFGPGTRLTVL.

J is TRBJ2-3 and V is TRBV9; 8 positions match TRBD2. With V trimmed by 0 bases and J by 7 bases, 7 bases remained unmatched. Germline values: CDR1 SGDLS, CDR2 YYNGEE. CDR3 size: 15 residues. CDR3 residues: CASSVGTGGLNTQYF. The CDR3 DNA is TGTGCCAGCAGCGTAGGGACGGGAGGGCTGAATACGCAGTATTTT.

This clone appeared once. This sequence joins TRBV7-9 and TRBJ2-1, with 7 positions matching TRBD2. After removal of 1 base from V and 1 base from J, the junction contained 7 bases not matched to a gene. CDR3 size: 17 residues. Germline CDR1 reads SEHNR; CDR2 reads FQNEAQ (reference sequence). The CDR3: CASSLEGLAASYNEQFF. The CDR3, as DNA: TGTGCCAGCAGCTTAGAGGGCCTAGCGGCTTCCTACAATGAGCAGTTCTTC.

The gene calls are TRBV5-4 and TRBJ2-2; maybe TRBD2 (6 bases). V lost 2 bases and J lost 4, with 15 bases in between. Germline values: CDR1 SGHNT, CDR2 YYREEE (reference sequence). This CDR3 region has 16 residues. The chain's CDR3 is CASSFSLAQGTGELFF. CDR3 nucleotide sequence: TGTGCCAGCAGCTTCTCGCTAGCGCAAGGCACCGGGGAGCTGTTTTTT. Drawing the rest from reference TRBV5-4 and TRBJ2-2, the complete variable domain is ETGVTQSPTHLIKTRGQQVTLRCSSQSGHNTVSWYQQALGQGPQFIFQYYREEENGRGNFPPRFSGLQFPNYSSELNVNALELDDSALYLCASSFSLAQGTGELFFGEGSRLTVL.

V and J are TRBV9 and TRBJ2-7; D remains unclear. Germline lookup yields CDR1 SGDLS and CDR2 YYNGEE. This CDR3 is 15 amino acids long. With 0 bases removed from V and 6 bases from J, the gap between germline ends came to 16 bases. The CDR3 DNA reads as TGTGCCAGCAGCGTAGGTTCCAGCGCTGGCTCCGAGCAGTACTTC. Translating it yields CASSVGSSAGSEQYF.

CDR3 amino acids: CASSESRGSTEAFF. DNA for the CDR3: TGTGCCAGCAGCGAAAGCCGGGGATCCACTGAAGCTTTCTTT. The chain has TRBV7-2 and TRBJ1-1, with D uncertain. Between the trimmed V and J ends, which lost 5 bases and 4 bases, there was a span of 14 bases. In germline, CDR1 is SGHTA, CDR2 FQGNSA. This CDR3 contains 14 residues.